This TCR beta chain was sequenced during a study of blood T cell repertoires in COVID-19. Overall study context: COVID-19 samples, acute and convalescent, were from the United States, Italy and Spain. T cells, B-cell-depleted T cells, or PBMCs supplied cDNA or gDNA.

The CDR3 is 15 amino acids. V dropped 0 bases and J dropped 3; count of bases not matched to a gene: 5. Germline CDR1 is MNHEY and CDR2 is SVGEGT. Authors' data handling: Amplification with reference gene primers provided the estimates of nucleated cell counts. The repertoire was sequenced with immunoSEQ multiplex PCR; TCRdb's copy has only in-frame clones and lacks some. V and J calls plus clone size are reproduced from that table; the DNA served to infer D and trimming. The profile shows tens of thousands of clones, roughly 80% of them singletons. This receptor was identified in a woman older than 75 with active or convalescent COVID-19. The chain links TRBV6-2 or TRBV6-3 to TRBJ2-7; 7 positions match TRBD2. The sample was peripheral blood. The CDR3 loop is CASSYSRGTLYEQYF. The CDR3 DNA sequence: TGTGCCAGCAGTTACTCGCGGGGGACTCTCTACGAGCAGTACTTC.